Listed below are T cell receptor beta chains from one sample, sequenced in a study of OX40 agonist ivuxolimab in advanced cancers. The protocol was immunoSEQ multiplex PCR, while the TCRdb copy is restricted to in-frame clones and leaves out a portion. The data contain about 62,000 clones, around 74% of them singletons. The specimen comprised CD4+ or CD8+ T cells sorted from blood, sampled in a trial of the OX40 agonist ivuxolimab. These receptors were obtained from an adult with an advanced solid tumor such as melanoma, head and neck, liver or kidney cancer. CDR3s include the opening cysteine and the closing phenylalanine or tryptophan. The D gene is left open where the match is weak. Clone size is shown for a subset of rows, as once, few, many or a class of expanded clone.

clone size	J gene	D gene	V gene	CDR3 DNA	CDR3 protein
-	TRBJ2-1	-	TRBV18	TGTGCCCACAGGGAATACAATGAGCAGTTCTTC	CAHREYNEQFF
-	TRBJ2-2	-	TRBV19	TGTGCCAGTAATCGAGTTCTAGTACAGAACACCGGGGAGCTGTTTTTT	CASNRVLVQNTGELFF
few	TRBJ1-2	-	TRBV28	TGTGCCAGCTGCTTACCGGGCAGTGGGCATGGCTACACCTTC	CASCLPGSGHGYTF
few	TRBJ2-7	TRBD1	TRBV4-3	TGCGCCAGCAGCCCCCGGACAGGGCTCGAGCAGTACTTC	CASSPRTGLEQYF
few	TRBJ2-7	-	TRBV5-4	TGTGCCAGCAGCTGGGGCGGGTCCGCCGAGCAGTACTTC	CASSWGGSAEQYF
-	TRBJ2-3	TRBD2	TRBV5-5	TGTGCCAGCAGCCGCCAGGGCGGGGGGAGCACAGATACGCAGTATTTT	CASSRQGGGSTDTQYF
-	TRBJ2-4	-	TRBV7-9	TGTGCCAGCAGCCATTCCCCACAGGAGGGGGAAAACATTCAGTACTTC	CASSHSPQEGENIQYF
-	TRBJ2-2	TRBD2	TRBV9	TGTGCCAGCAGCGTAGGCGGGAGAGGCACCGGGGAGCTGTTTTTT	CASSVGGRGTGELFF
-	TRBJ1-1	-	TRBV7-9	TGTGCCAGCAGCGACCGGGCCGGAGACACTGAAGCTTTCTTT	CASSDRAGDTEAFF
few	TRBJ2-1	-	TRBV11-2	TGTGCCAGCTCCCGGGACTTTGCGTACAATGAGCAGTTCTTC	CASSRDFAYNEQFF
once	TRBJ2-7	-	TRBV9	TGTGCCAGCGGCGGGGACATGAGCTCCTACGAGCAGTACTTC	CASGGDMSSYEQYF
once	TRBJ2-2	-	TRBV18	TGTGCCAGCTCACCCTCCGACTTGAACACCGGGGAGCTGTTTTTT	CASSPSDLNTGELFF
-	TRBJ2-7	-	TRBV6-5	TGTGCCAGCAGTTACTCTCCCAGGGCCACCTACGAGCAGTACTTC	CASSYSPRATYEQYF
-	TRBJ2-1	-	TRBV21-1	TGTGCCAGCAGCACCCCGGGACTAGCGGGAGACCGTTCCTACAATGAGCAGTTCTTC	CASSTPGLAGDRSYNEQFF
-	TRBJ2-3	-	TRBV29-1	TGCAGCGTGGAGGGAGAGGGAATTGGAGATACGCAGTATTTT	CSVEGEGIGDTQYF
-	TRBJ1-1	-	TRBV11-3	TGTGCCAGCAGCTTCGAGGGCGGGAACACTGAAGCTTTCTTT	CASSFEGGNTEAFF
-	TRBJ2-7	-	TRBV5-4	TGTGCCAGCAGCAACTCCGGGACATCTTACGAGCAGTACTTC	CASSNSGTSYEQYF
few	TRBJ2-1	-	TRBV7-7	TGTGCTAGCAGCCCCTCAGGGGTTCTGGAGCAGTTCTTC	CASSPSGVLEQFF
-	TRBJ1-5	-	TRBV6-5	TGTGCCAGCAGTTCGGGACGGCTACTAAGCAATCAGCCCCAGCATTTT	CASSSGRLLSNQPQHF
once	TRBJ1-2	-	TRBV7-9	TGTGCCAGCAGCTCGTCTTACGGGACGGGGAGTGGCTACACCTTC	CASSSSYGTGSGYTF
-	TRBJ2-7	-	TRBV6-5	TGTGCCAGCAGTGGTGGTTCCTACGAGCAGTACTTC	CASSGGSYEQYF
-	TRBJ2-5	-	TRBV21-1	TGTGCCAGCAGCACCTGGGTAGAAGAGACCCAGTACTTC	CASSTWVEETQYF
once	TRBJ2-1	-	TRBV19	TGTGCCAGCACCTCCGGGACAAGGCAGTTCTTC	CASTSGTRQFF
-	TRBJ2-5	TRBD2	TRBV10-3	TGTGCCATCAGTGATGGGACTAGCGGATCCCAAGAGACCCAGTACTTC	CAISDGTSGSQETQYF
-	TRBJ1-1	-	TRBV4-1	TGCGCCAGCAGCCTGATTACAGGCGGTGAAGCTTTCTTT	CASSLITGGEAFF
medium-sized	TRBJ2-1	TRBD2	TRBV19	TGTGCCAGTAAGCGGGATAGCTCCTACAATGAGCAGTTCTTC	CASKRDSSYNEQFF
-	TRBJ1-1	-	TRBV28	TGTGCCAGCTCAACCCGTCGGTCCCTCGTCACTGAAGCTTTCTTT	CASSTRRSLVTEAFF
-	TRBJ2-7	-	TRBV27	TGTGCCAGCAGTTTATCGGGGGGAATCGAGCAGTACTTC	CASSLSGGIEQYF
few	TRBJ1-1	TRBD1	TRBV27	TGTGCCAGCAGTTGGACAGGGACCACTGAAGCTTTCTTT	CASSWTGTTEAFF
once	TRBJ2-2	-	TRBV7-7	TGTGCTAGCAGCTTAGTACCAGGGTTCGGCGGGGAGCTGTTTTTT	CASSLVPGFGGELFF
-	TRBJ2-7	TRBD2	TRBV5-1	TGCGCCAGCAGCGATAGCGGGAGGAACTTCGAGCAGTACTTC	CASSDSGRNFEQYF
-	TRBJ1-5	-	TRBV14	TGTGCCAGCAGCCAGTCGAGCAATCAGCCCCAGCATTTT	CASSQSSNQPQHF
-	TRBJ2-7	-	TRBV30	TGTGCCTGGAGGGTTAGAAGCTACGAGCAGTACTTC	CAWRVRSYEQYF
-	TRBJ1-2	TRBD1	TRBV27	TGTGCCAGCAGTCCCCGGGGACAGGGACTAGGCTACACCTTC	CASSPRGQGLGYTF